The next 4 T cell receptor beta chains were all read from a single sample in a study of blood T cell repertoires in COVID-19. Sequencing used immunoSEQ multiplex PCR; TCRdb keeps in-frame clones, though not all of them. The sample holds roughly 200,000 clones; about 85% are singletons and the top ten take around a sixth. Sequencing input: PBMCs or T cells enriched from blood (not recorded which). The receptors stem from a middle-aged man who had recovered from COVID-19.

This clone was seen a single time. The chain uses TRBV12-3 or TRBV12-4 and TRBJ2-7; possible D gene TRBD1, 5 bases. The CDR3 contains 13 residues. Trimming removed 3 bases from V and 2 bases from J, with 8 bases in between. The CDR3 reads CASSFQGPYEQYF. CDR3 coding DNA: TGTGCCAGCAGTTTTCAGGGTCCCTACGAGCAGTACTTC.

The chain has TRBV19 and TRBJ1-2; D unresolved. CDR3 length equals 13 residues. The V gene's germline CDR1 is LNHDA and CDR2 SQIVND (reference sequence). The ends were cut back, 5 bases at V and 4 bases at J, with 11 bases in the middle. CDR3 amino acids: CASSWGAAYGYTF. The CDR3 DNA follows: TGTGCCAGTAGTTGGGGAGCGGCCTATGGCTACACCTTC.

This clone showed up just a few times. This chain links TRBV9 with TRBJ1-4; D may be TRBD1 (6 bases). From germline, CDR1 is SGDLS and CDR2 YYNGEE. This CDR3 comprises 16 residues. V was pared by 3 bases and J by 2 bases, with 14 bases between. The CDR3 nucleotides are TGTGCCAGCAGCGGTGACAGGACCCCGACTAATGAAAAACTGTTTTTT. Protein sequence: CASSGDRTPTNEKLFF.

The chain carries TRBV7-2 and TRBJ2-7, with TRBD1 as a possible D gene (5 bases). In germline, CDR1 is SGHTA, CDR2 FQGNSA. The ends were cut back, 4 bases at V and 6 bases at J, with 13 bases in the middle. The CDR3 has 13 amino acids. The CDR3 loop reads CASSSQAGFEQYF. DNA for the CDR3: TGTGCCAGCAGCTCTCAAGCAGGGTTCGAGCAGTACTTC.